This T cell receptor beta chain was sequenced for a study of cytomegalovirus exposure and HLA in healthy donors. The ends lost 5 bases at V and 4 bases at J; junction bases unmatched: 5. Germline CDR1 and CDR2: SGDLS and YYNGEE. The CDR3 totals 14 residues. PCR primers comprised 60 Vbeta and 13 Jbeta primers. Sequenced by immunoSEQ multiplex PCR; TCRdb stores in-frame clones only, minus some. The specimen's table records about 120,000 clones. The chain is built from TRBV9 and TRBJ1-4; 7 nucleotides align to TRBD1. What was sequenced was PBMCs. This TCR was recovered from a man aged 40-49 years in good health and CMV-seropositive. The CDR3 sequence is CASSTGVYNEKLFF. The CDR3 nucleotides read TGTGCCAGCAGTACAGGGGTGTATAATGAAAAACTGTTTTTT. Variable domain in full (rest from reference TRBV9 and TRBJ1-4): DSGVTQTPKHLITATGQRVTLRCSPRSGDLSVYWYQQSLDQGLQFLIQYYNGEERAKGNILERFSAQQFPDLHSELNLSSLELGDSALYFCASSTGVYNEKLFFGSGTQLSVL.